This TCR beta chain was sequenced during a study of long-term antiretroviral therapy in people with HIV. Survey-level immunoSEQ v3.0 assays were run. TCRdb's table, derived via immunoSEQ multiplex PCR, lists solely in-frame clones and lacks some. The data hold roughly 26,000 clones, with 85% to 95% observed a single time. Here the sequenced sample was unsorted PBMCs, taken about 4.7 years after starting antiretroviral therapy. All receptors come from a woman in her 50s with HIV.

The chain carries TRBV5-1 and TRBJ2-5; 8 nucleotides line up with TRBD2. CDR3 length: 14 residues. Germline values: CDR1 SGHRS, CDR2 YFSETQ. The J segment lost 5 bases and the V segment lost 3 bases, leaving 6 bases of the junction unmatched. CDR3 loop: CASSSGLAMETQYF. As DNA, the CDR3 is TGCGCCAGCAGCTCAGGACTAGCAATGGAGACCCAGTACTTC.